What follows is one T cell receptor beta chain and its context. What it recognizes is unknown. TCRalpha and TCRbeta libraries used 5'RACE with constant-segment primers and UMIs. TCRdb ran MiXCR on the 5' RACE reads and lists one entry per CDR3 protein. The data show some 350,000 distinct CDR3 sequences, over 10% seen once. CDR3 length: 15 amino acids. Germline V lookup: CDR1 SNHLY, CDR2 FYNNEI. J was trimmed by 4 bases and V by 0 bases; bases with no gene match: 4. The data were obtained in a study of T-cell memory formation after mild COVID-19. Notes on the study in general: Mainly CM and EM harbored the contracting CD4+ clones; mainly EMRA harbored the CD8+ ones.

The genes are TRBV2 and TRBJ1-1, with 8 bases lining up with TRBD1. The source material was PBMCs or a T cell subset sorted from them (not recorded which). The TCR sequence derives from a man aged 18 to 30 who had mild COVID-19 (a few samples of this study predate the infection). Cell type and time point are not known. CDR3 protein: CASSEARTGPTEAFF. The DNA for the CDR3 is TGTGCCAGCAGTGAAGCCCGGACAGGGCCCACTGAAGCTTTCTTT.